This is a list of T cell receptor beta chains from one sample in a study of blood T cell repertoires in COVID-19. Method: immunoSEQ multiplex PCR; TCRdb's copy keeps in-frame clones and lacks some. The top ten hold nearly 4.5% of the sample, which has approximately 200,000 clones, 70% to 90% seen once. The sequenced material came from peripheral blood. The origin of the receptors is a man between 45 and 60 years old with acute or convalescent COVID-19. CDR3s include the opening cysteine and the closing phenylalanine or tryptophan. The D gene is left open where the match is weak. Part of the rows lack a size; the others show once, few, many or a class for expanded clones.

TRBV19	-	TRBJ1-4	-	TGTGCCAGTATAGCAGGGCTTGGTGAAAAACTGTTTTTT	CASIAGLGEKLFF
TRBV13	once	TRBJ2-5	-	TGTGCCAGCAGCCAACGGACCGCCGGGGGGACCCAGTACTTC	CASSQRTAGGTQYF
TRBV19	-	TRBJ1-2	-	TGTGCCAGTACCCCGGGACACCCCTATGGCTACACCTTC	CASTPGHPYGYTF
TRBV30	once	TRBJ1-5	-	TGTGCCTGGAGTGTACGATCAGGGGCAAAAGGGCAGCCCCAGCATTTT	CAWSVRSGAKGQPQHF
TRBV11-3	once	TRBJ2-1	TRBD1	TGTGCCAGCAGCTTAGGGACAGGGGACTACAATGAGCAGTTCTTC	CASSLGTGDYNEQFF
TRBV7-9	-	TRBJ1-1	TRBD1	TGTGCCAGCAGCTCGACAGGGGCAGGGACTGAAGCTTTCTTT	CASSSTGAGTEAFF
TRBV11-2	-	TRBJ2-2	-	TGTGCCAGCAGCTTCCACAGGGTTTCGAACACCGGGGAGCTGTTTTTT	CASSFHRVSNTGELFF
TRBV6-1	-	TRBJ2-5	TRBD1	TGTGCCAGCAGTGAGACAGGGGAGACCCAGTACTTC	CASSETGETQYF
TRBV7-2	-	TRBJ2-3	-	TGTGCCAGCAGCTTAGCGCGGGGCACAGATACGCAGTATTTT	CASSLARGTDTQYF
TRBV19	-	TRBJ1-2	TRBD1	TGTGCCAGTAGTATGGGACAGGGACCCTATGGCTACACCTTC	CASSMGQGPYGYTF
TRBV6-5	-	TRBJ2-1	TRBD2	TGTGCCGTTTCGAGCGGGACTAGCGACTACAATGAGCAGTTCTTC	CAVSSGTSDYNEQFF
TRBV5-6	few	TRBJ1-2	-	TGTGCCAGCAGCTTGGTGGGGGAGGCCAACTATGGCTACACCTTC	CASSLVGEANYGYTF
TRBV15	-	TRBJ1-5	-	TGTGCCACCAGCTCCGACAGGTTCAATCAGCCCCAGCATTTT	CATSSDRFNQPQHF